These 27 T cell receptor beta chains were sequenced from one sample in a study of CD8 T cells in Susac syndrome. Random hexamers served to reverse transcribe about 0.45 to 1 ug RNA. Using its own MiXCR run on the immunoSEQ multiplex PCR reads, TCRdb lists one record per CDR3 protein. The repertoire holds some 150,000 distinct CDR3 sequences, approximately 96% seen once, with roughly 0.084% in the top ten. Sequenced input: CD4+ T cells from PBMCs. The receptors come from a human donor with Susac syndrome.

The V and J genes are TRBV29-1 and TRBJ2-7; 9 bases fit TRBD2. The junction had 12 bases not matched to a gene; V was cut back by 6 bases and J by 9 bases. Germline V CDR1 and CDR2: SQVTM, ANQGSEA. The CDR3 runs to 13 residues. The DNA of the CDR3 is TGCAGCGTAGGGACTAGCCTCAACCCGAGGCAGTACTTC. Its translation: CSVGTSLNPRQYF.

The CDR3 protein is CATGISFYEQYF. The CDR3 coding sequence is TGCGCCACCGGGATCTCCTTCTACGAGCAGTACTTC. J is TRBJ2-7 and V is TRBV23-1, with D maybe TRBD2 (5 bases). TRBV23-1 is filed as an ORF, its function uncertain. V was trimmed by 10 bases and J by 3 bases, leaving 13 bases between them. The CDR3 consists of 12 residues.

This rearrangement joins TRBV5-4 to TRBJ2-5, with D maybe TRBD2 (6 bases). CDR1 and CDR2 (germline): SGHNT, YYREEE (reference sequence). The V end was cut by 4 bases, the J end by 4 bases, with 14 bases between. The CDR3 sequence is 14 residues long. CDR3 nucleotide sequence: TGTGCCAGCAGCCTGGAACGTAGCGGAGAGACCCAGTACTTC. Residues: CASSLERSGETQYF.

V usage is TRBV6-1 and J usage is TRBJ1-2, with 7 bases that match TRBD1. The CDR3 runs to 17 residues. Germline CDR1 and CDR2: MNHNS and SASEGT. With 5 bases clipped from V and 4 bases from J, the junction kept 16 bases outside the gene matches. The CDR3 DNA follows: TGTGCCAGCAGTACACGGGGCAGACAGGGAGGAAGCTATGGCTACACCTTC. This encodes CASSTRGRQGGSYGYTF.

The chain carries TRBV29-1 and TRBJ1-1; tentative D call: TRBD1 (5 bases). Germline loops: CDR1 SQVTM, CDR2 ANQGSEA. The CDR3 is made up of 11 amino acids. The V gene lost 7 bases and the J gene lost 2 bases, with 8 bases spanning the gap. The CDR3 sequence is CSGRGNTEAFF. DNA for the CDR3: TGCAGCGGGAGGGGAAACACTGAAGCTTTCTTT.

The chain has TRBV2 and TRBJ1-4; 8 bases line up with TRBD1. V trimming: 6 bases; J trimming: 0 bases; junction bases outside the gene matches: 12. Germline-derived CDR1 and CDR2 are SNHLY and FYNNEI. This CDR3 is built from 18 residues. The CDR3 here is CASRDRAGLTTTNEKLFF. Written as DNA, the CDR3 is TGTGCCAGCAGGGACAGGGCCGGGTTAACAACAACTAATGAAAAACTGTTTTTT.

The V and J genes are TRBV28 and TRBJ2-2; D gene ambiguous. There are 14 residues in the CDR3. Germline V gene data show CDR1 as MDHEN and CDR2 as SYDVKM. The V end lost 4 bases, the J end lost 3 bases, and 9 bases lay between the germline ends. The CDR3 is CASSSYGDTGELFF. In DNA form, the CDR3 reads TGTGCCAGCAGTTCATATGGGGACACCGGGGAGCTGTTTTTT.

V and J are TRBV6-5 and TRBJ2-3; TRBD2 agrees at 9 bases. Germline-derived CDR1 and CDR2 are MNHEY and SVGAGI. This CDR3 spans 16 amino acids. Unmatched junction bases numbered 5, after V lost 2 bases and J lost 2 bases. Here the CDR3 DNA reads TGTGCCAGCAGTTACGATAGCGGGAGAAACACAGATACGCAGTATTTT. Protein sequence: CASSYDSGRNTDTQYF.

The chain employs TRBV19 and TRBJ1-5; the D is unclear. The ends were cut back, 7 bases at V and 1 base at J, with 11 bases in the middle. The length of the CDR3 is 14 residues. The germline CDR1 and CDR2 sequences are LNHDA and SQIVND (reference sequence). The CDR3 DNA follows: TGTGCCAGTACCGAGGGTGGAAGCAATCAGCCCCAGCATTTT. Translating gives CASTEGGSNQPQHF.

The chain has TRBV12-5 and TRBJ2-7, with D unclear. V gave up 4 bases and J gave up 4 bases, with 5 bases separating them. This CDR3 contains 11 residues. Germline V gene lookup returns CDR1 LGHNT and CDR2 FRNRAP. Written as DNA, the CDR3 is TGTGCTAGTGGTTGGGGTTACGAGCAGTACTTC. Encoded protein: CASGWGYEQYF.

The V and J genes are TRBV3-1 and TRBJ2-1, with no clear D. Germline-derived CDR1 and CDR2 are LGHDT and YNNKEL (reference sequence). This CDR3 is 12 amino acids long. The V end lost 6 bases, the J end lost 7 bases, and 10 bases lay between the germline ends. The DNA of the CDR3 is TGTGCCAGCAGGGACCCCGGAAATGAGCAGTTCTTC. Amino acids: CASRDPGNEQFF.

The chain recombines TRBV6-1 with TRBJ2-3; 11 bases are a match to TRBD1. CDR1 is MNHNS and CDR2 is SASEGT in the germline V gene. V lost 7 bases, J lost 3 bases, and 3 bases stayed unmatched. The CDR3 is 14 residues long. The CDR3 loop reads CASIRDRGTDTQYF. The CDR3 nucleotides read TGTGCCAGCATCCGGGACAGGGGGACAGATACGCAGTATTTT.

This chain joins TRBV12-3 or TRBV12-4 and TRBJ1-1; 12 bases agree with TRBD1. After removal of 2 bases from V and 12 bases from J, the junction contained 10 bases not matched to a gene. The CDR3 length is 15 residues. The CDR3, as DNA: TGTGCCAGCAGTTTAAGGGGACAGGGGGCTGACGGGACTTTCTTT. Amino acid sequence: CASSLRGQGADGTFF.

The chain joins TRBV6-2 or TRBV6-3 to TRBJ2-4; unclear D gene. V lost 6 bases and J lost 12, with 15 bases in between. The CDR3 spans 12 residues. Germline V gene sequence: CDR1 MNHEY, CDR2 SVGEGT. CDR3 DNA sequence: TGTGCCAGCAGAGACCCATCCCCCCCTCAGTACTTC. Translating gives CASRDPSPPQYF.

The chain joins TRBV29-1 to TRBJ2-5; 7 bases fit TRBD2. This CDR3 contains 15 residues. V dropped 0 bases and J dropped 9; count of bases not matched to a gene: 13. The germline V gene has CDR1 SQVTM and CDR2 ANQGSEA. The CDR3 sequence: CSVEEFLGGRVAQYF. CDR3 nucleotide sequence: TGCAGCGTTGAAGAGTTTCTCGGGGGGAGGGTCGCCCAGTACTTC.

The rearrangement links TRBV28 to TRBJ1-4; possible D gene TRBD1, 5 bases. V lost 5 bases and J 7 bases, leaving 14 bases between the germline ends. The CDR3 sequence is 14 residues long. Germline V gene data show CDR1 as MDHEN and CDR2 as SYDVKM. This chain's CDR3 is CASSAPGGSEKLFF. The CDR3 DNA reads TGTGCCAGCAGTGCCCCGGGGGGAAGTGAAAAACTGTTTTTT. The full variable domain, its missing parts supplied by reference TRBV28 and TRBJ1-4, is DVKVTQSSRYLVKRTGEKVFLECVQDMDHENMFWYRQDPGLGLRLIYFSYDVKMKEKGDIPEGYSVSREKKERFSLILESASTNQTSMYLCASSAPGGSEKLFFGSGTQLSVL.

CDR3 in DNA: TGCAGTGTCCCGGGACTAGCATACAATGAGCAGTTCTTC. It codes for CSVPGLAYNEQFF. The chain links TRBV20-1 to TRBJ2-1; 9 nucleotides match TRBD2. V lost 7 bases and J lost 4; bases outside the gene matches: 5. The CDR3 has 13 amino acids. The germline V gene encodes CDR1 DFQATT and CDR2 SNEGSKA (reference sequence).

V and J are TRBV19 and TRBJ1-1, with D uncertain. This CDR3 spans 13 amino acids. From germline, CDR1 is LNHDA and CDR2 SQIVND (reference sequence). V lost 5 bases, J lost 0 bases, and 7 bases lay in between. DNA for the CDR3: TGTGCCAGTAGTCAGACCATGAACACTGAAGCTTTCTTT. This gives the protein CASSQTMNTEAFF.

In its sample, this clonotype was seen once. The chain joins TRBV20-1 to TRBJ2-7, with no clear D. Trimming removed 5 bases at V and 8 bases at J, with 22 bases between. The CDR3 has 14 residues. CDR1 is DFQATT and CDR2 is SNEGSKA in the germline V gene (reference sequence). This chain's CDR3 is CSAPPLGPKPQQYF. The CDR3 nucleotides read TGCAGTGCTCCTCCTCTAGGGCCAAAACCGCAGCAGTACTTC.

The chain couples TRBV12-3 or TRBV12-4 to TRBJ2-2; no clear D gene. The CDR3 is 12 residues long. V dropped 1 base and J dropped 8 bases, with 5 bases sitting between them. CDR3 bases: TGTGCCAGCAGTTTAGTCGGGGGGGAGCTGTTTTTT. Translating it yields CASSLVGGELFF.

The rearrangement joins TRBV2 to TRBJ2-3; D unclear. The CDR3 runs 15 residues. In germline, CDR1 is SNHLY, CDR2 FYNNEI. V lost 6 bases, J lost 0 bases, and 13 bases lay in between. The CDR3 bases are TGTGCCAGCAGAACATTTCAAACTAGCACAGATACGCAGTATTTT. It yields the protein CASRTFQTSTDTQYF.

The gene calls are TRBV11-2 and TRBJ1-1; D may be TRBD1 (6 bases). Trimming took 5 bases from V and 5 from J, leaving 18 bases between them. This CDR3 has 15 amino acids. Germline CDR1 reads SGHAT; CDR2 reads FQNNGV. CDR3 nucleotides: TGTGCCAGCAGCCGCAACAGGGCCGGAGGGACTGAAGCTTTCTTT. Protein sequence: CASSRNRAGGTEAFF.

CDR3 protein: CATSRAQITNEKLFF. In DNA, the CDR3 is TGTGCCACCAGCAGAGCCCAGATTACTAATGAAAAACTGTTTTTT. This sequence joins TRBV15 and TRBJ1-4; D not resolved. Germline values: CDR1 LNHNV, CDR2 YYDKDF (reference sequence). The V and J ends lost 1 base and 2 bases respectively, with 8 bases between them. The CDR3 is 15 residues long. Drawing the rest from reference TRBV15 and TRBJ1-4, the complete variable domain is DAMVIQNPRYQVTQFGKPVTLSCSQTLNHNVMYWYQQKSSQAPKLLFHYYDKDFNNEADTPDNFQSRRPNTSFCFLDIRSPGLGDTAMYLCATSRAQITNEKLFFGSGTQLSVL.

J is TRBJ2-7 and V is TRBV9; 9 bases fit TRBD1. Trimming took 0 bases from V and 4 from J; bases not matched to a gene: 2. The germline gives CDR1 SGDLS, CDR2 YYNGEE. This CDR3 has 14 residues. The CDR3 DNA sequence: TGTGCCAGCAGCGTAGGACAGGGGGGATACGAGCAGTACTTC. It translates to CASSVGQGGYEQYF.

The chain joins TRBV29-1 to TRBJ1-1; D remains unclear. CDR1 SQVTM and CDR2 ANQGSEA come from the germline V gene. The CDR3 is 13 amino acids. Trimming pared 4 bases from V and 3 bases from J, leaving 12 bases between. DNA of the CDR3: TGCAGCGTTGTTTTGGGCAGCTACACTGAAGCTTTCTTT. Translation gives CSVVLGSYTEAFF.

J is TRBJ1-5 and V is TRBV6-1; no reliable D call. The CDR3 loop spans 13 amino acids. Germline CDR1 is MNHNS and CDR2 is SASEGT. The V end lost 7 bases, the J end lost 2 bases, and 9 bases lay between the germline ends. As DNA, the CDR3 is TGTGCCAGCACTCCCATGGGCAATCAGCCCCAGCATTTT. Amino acids: CASTPMGNQPQHF.

In DNA form, the CDR3 reads TGTGCCAGCAGCACGGGACAGGTCGGTAATGAGCAGTTCTTC. Translation gives CASSTGQVGNEQFF. This chain uses TRBV14 with TRBJ2-1; 8 nucleotides align to TRBD1. This CDR3 is built from 14 residues. From germline, CDR1 is SGHDN and CDR2 FVKESK. V trimming: 5 bases; J trimming: 7 bases; junction bases outside the gene matches: 7.